Below are 8 T cell receptor beta chains sequenced from a single sample in a study of blood T cell repertoires in COVID-19. Here immunoSEQ multiplex PCR was the method, and the copy in TCRdb shows in-frame clones only, minus some. The sample holds roughly 250,000 clones, around 88% seen once. Sample: PBMCs or T cells enriched from blood (not recorded which). Receptor source: a woman between 40 and 55 years old with acute COVID-19.

Only a few counts were recorded for this clone. This chain joins TRBV13 and TRBJ2-7, with a possible D match to TRBD2 (5 bases). Trimming took 7 bases from V and 2 from J, leaving 15 bases between them. The CDR3 consists of 14 residues. The V gene's germline CDR1 is PRHDT and CDR2 FYEKMQ (reference sequence). Written as DNA, the CDR3 is TGTGCCAGCACCCATCGCCCGGGGACCTACGAGCAGTACTTC. The encoded protein is CASTHRPGTYEQYF.

The genes are TRBV7-9 and TRBJ1-1; 12 bases agree with TRBD1. V lost 6 bases, J lost 3 bases, and 14 bases stayed unmatched. From germline, CDR1 is SEHNR and CDR2 FQNEAQ (reference sequence). The length of the CDR3 is 18 residues. CDR3 amino acids: CASRPPPGQGAPDTEAFF. The DNA of the CDR3 is TGTGCCAGCAGACCTCCTCCGGGACAGGGGGCTCCGGACACTGAAGCTTTCTTT.

This chain connects TRBV29-1 to TRBJ1-1; possibly TRBD1 for D (6 bases). This CDR3 is built from 12 residues. V dropped 8 bases and J dropped 3 bases, with 13 bases sitting between them. Per the germline V gene, CDR1 is SQVTM and CDR2 is ANQGSEA. The CDR3 is CSIDRSDTEAFF. CDR3 sequence (DNA): TGCAGCATAGACAGGAGTGACACTGAAGCTTTCTTT.

This chain joins TRBV28 and TRBJ1-1, with D tentatively TRBD1 (6 bases). The CDR3 spans 12 residues. Trimming removed 2 bases at V and 5 bases at J, with 6 bases between. CDR1 and CDR2 from the germline V gene are MDHEN and SYDVKM. The CDR3 loop is CASSLQGTEAFF. The CDR3 nucleotides read TGTGCCAGCAGTTTACAGGGGACTGAAGCTTTCTTT. Drawing the rest from reference TRBV28 and TRBJ1-1, the complete variable domain is DVKVTQSSRYLVKRTGEKVFLECVQDMDHENMFWYRQDPGLGLRLIYFSYDVKMKEKGDIPEGYSVSREKKERFSLILESASTNQTSMYLCASSLQGTEAFFGQGTRLTVV.

This clone was picked up a small number of times. The chain couples TRBV9 to TRBJ1-2; TRBD1 agrees at 7 bases. Germline-derived CDR1 and CDR2 are SGDLS and YYNGEE. The CDR3 runs to 15 residues. V was clipped by 1 base and J by 5 bases; unmatched bases: 8. As DNA, the CDR3 is TGTGCCAGCAGCGTATCGGCAGGGGGTCGATATGGCTACACCTTC. Translation: CASSVSAGGRYGYTF.

The chain links TRBV24-1 to TRBJ2-5; TRBD1 aligns across 10 bases. CDR3 length equals 13 residues. Germline V gene sequence: CDR1 KGHDR, CDR2 SFDVKD. Germline trimming cut 10 bases from V and 9 bases from J; bases unmatched to any gene: 10. CDR3 in amino acids: CATGAGQGLAQYF. The CDR3 bases are TGTGCCACTGGAGCGGGACAGGGGCTCGCCCAGTACTTC.

This clone was counted a single time. V and J are TRBV28 and TRBJ2-1; 12 positions match TRBD2. Germline V gene lookup returns CDR1 MDHEN and CDR2 SYDVKM. V trimming: 2 bases; J trimming: 5 bases; junction bases outside the gene matches: 13. CDR3 length equals 19 residues. CDR3 protein: CASSLLTSGRSQRDNEQFF. The CDR3 DNA sequence: TGTGCCAGCAGTTTACTAACTAGCGGGAGGTCCCAACGCGACAATGAGCAGTTCTTC.

V is TRBV14 and J is TRBJ1-6; D not resolved. The CDR3 length is 13 residues. V shed 1 base and J shed 7 bases, with 5 bases lying between them. The V gene's germline CDR1 is SGHDN and CDR2 FVKESK. CDR3 DNA: TGTGCCAGCAGCCAAGTTGTAAATTCACCCCTCCACTTT. It yields the protein CASSQVVNSPLHF.